This passage covers 27 T cell receptor beta chains from one sample sequenced in a study of shared clonotypes between healthy human individuals. Selected positively for CCR7 and CD45RO-negative, naive CD8 cells excluded terminally differentiated effector memory CD45RA+ cells. Sequencing was performed with immunoSEQ multiplex PCR; in TCRdb, only in-frame clones are kept and a portion is missing. The profile covers fewer than 1 million clones, with about 96% appearing a single time and roughly 0.23% taken by the ten largest. The sequenced sample consisted of naive CD8+ T cells sorted from blood. The receptors originated from a man aged 25 to 40 in good health.

This rearrangement joins TRBV19 to TRBJ2-5, with a tentative D call TRBD1 (6 bases). The CDR3 has 15 amino acids. Trimming cost V 4 bases and J 1 base, with 13 bases left between them. Germline V gene lookup returns CDR1 LNHDA and CDR2 SQIVND (reference sequence). The CDR3 DNA reads as TGTGCCAGTAGTACCCGTAACAGGGCCCAAGAGACCCAGTACTTC. This translates into CASSTRNRAQETQYF.

The chain combines TRBV27 with TRBJ2-1, with 13 bases lining up with TRBD2. The V segment lost 6 bases and the J segment 8 bases; nucleotides outside the gene matches: 13. The CDR3 consists of 17 residues. The germline V gene has CDR1 MNHEY and CDR2 SMNVEV (reference sequence). CDR3 in amino acids: CASSRQLAGGPIDEQFF. CDR3 DNA: TGTGCCAGCAGCCGCCAACTAGCGGGAGGGCCTATTGATGAGCAGTTCTTC.

The chain is built from TRBV11-3 and TRBJ2-2, with D possibly being TRBD1 (6 bases). The CDR3 sequence is 14 residues long. Trimming removed 6 bases at V and 0 bases at J, with 8 bases between. Per the germline V gene, CDR1 is SGHNT and CDR2 is YENEEA. In DNA form, the CDR3 reads TGTGCCAGCAGGAACAGGGCGAACACCGGGGAGCTGTTTTTT. Its protein is CASRNRANTGELFF. Complete variable domain (other parts from reference TRBV11-3 and TRBJ2-2): EAGVVQSPRYKIIEKKQPVAFWCNPISGHNTLYWYLQNLGQGPELLIRYENEEAVDDSQLPKDRFSAERLKGVDSTLKIQPAELGDSAVYLCASRNRANTGELFFGEGSRLTVL.

This rearrangement joins TRBV30 to TRBJ1-1; D gene unclear. This CDR3 spans 14 amino acids. V lost 0 bases and J lost 3, with 11 bases in between. CDR1 GTSNPN and CDR2 SVGIG come from the germline V gene (reference sequence). DNA for the CDR3: TGTGCCTGGAGTGTAAGAGAGGGCGACACTGAAGCTTTCTTT. Its translation: CAWSVREGDTEAFF.

The CDR3 sequence: CASSQDPGGRGGTQYF. The CDR3 DNA follows: TGCGCCAGCAGCCAAGATCCGGGCGGGAGAGGGGGGACCCAGTACTTC. The chain links TRBV4-1 to TRBJ2-5; weak D call: TRBD2 (7 bases). Germline CDR1 and CDR2: MGHRA and YSYEKL. With 0 bases removed from V and 7 bases from J, the gap between germline ends came to 18 bases. This CDR3 is 16 amino acids long.

This clone was recorded only once. The chain joins TRBV15 to TRBJ2-2; D gene unclear. The CDR3 has 15 amino acids. The germline V gene has CDR1 LNHNV and CDR2 YYDKDF (reference sequence). Trimming took off 8 bases at V and 0 bases at J, with 13 bases between the two ends. The DNA for the CDR3 is TGTGCCACCGCGTCGGCCACTCCGAACACCGGGGAGCTGTTTTTT. It specifies CATASATPNTGELFF.

This clone was observed once. The chain has TRBV7-2 and TRBJ2-7, with D unresolved. CDR3 size: 16 residues. The germline gives CDR1 SGHTA, CDR2 FQGNSA. With 0 bases removed from V and 0 bases from J, the gap between germline ends came to 12 bases. CDR3 coding DNA: TGTGCCAGCAGCTTAGCGTTTGGGCAGAGCTCCTACGAGCAGTACTTC. This codes for CASSLAFGQSSYEQYF.

The chain links TRBV19 to TRBJ2-3; 12 bases line up with TRBD2. The trim removed 6 bases at V and 1 base at J, leaving 11 bases unmatched. The germline CDR1 and CDR2 sequences are LNHDA and SQIVND (reference sequence). The CDR3 loop spans 18 amino acids. The DNA for the CDR3 is TGTGCCAGTAGCCAAGGACTAGCGGGATACTCTGGCACAGATACGCAGTATTTT. Its translation is CASSQGLAGYSGTDTQYF. Combining the CDR3 with reference TRBV19 and TRBJ2-3 gives the whole variable domain DGGITQSPKYLFRKEGQNVTLSCEQNLNHDAMYWYRQDPGQGLRLIYYSQIVNDFQKGDIAEGYSVSREKKESFPLTVTSAQKNPTAFYLCASSQGLAGYSGTDTQYFGPGTRLTVL.

V is TRBV27 and J is TRBJ1-5; D possibly corresponds to TRBD1 (5 bases). The CDR3 contains 15 residues. Germline-derived CDR1 and CDR2 are MNHEY and SMNVEV (reference sequence). V lost 2 bases and J lost 3, with 11 bases in between. The chain's CDR3 is CASSLRYRYNQPQHF. The CDR3, as DNA: TGTGCCAGCAGTTTAAGGTACAGGTACAATCAGCCCCAGCATTTT.

The chain has TRBV7-2 and TRBJ2-3; D is possibly TRBD2 (6 bases). This CDR3 is 17 amino acids long. The V end was cut by 4 bases, the J end by 3 bases, with 20 bases between. Germline CDR1 and CDR2: SGHTA and FQGNSA. CDR3 loop: CASSSPLRGSWTDTQYF. Here the CDR3 DNA reads TGTGCCAGCAGCTCGCCCCTTCGGGGGTCTTGGACAGATACGCAGTATTTT. Drawing the rest from reference TRBV7-2 and TRBJ2-3, the complete variable domain is GAGVSQSPSNKVTEKGKDVELRCDPISGHTALYWYRQSLGQGLEFLIYFQGNSAPDKSGLPSDRFSAERTGGSVSTLTIQRTQQEDSAVYLCASSSPLRGSWTDTQYFGPGTRLTVL.

J is TRBJ2-1 and V is TRBV7-9, with TRBD2 matching over 9 bases. Germline V gene data show CDR1 as SEHNR and CDR2 as FQNEAQ (reference sequence). This CDR3 has 14 residues. Germline trimming cut 2 bases from V and 15 bases from J; bases unmatched to any gene: 11. The CDR3 region has the DNA TGTGCCAGCAGCTTATCGGCGGGAGGGAAGGGTCTGTTCTTC. Its translation is CASSLSAGGKGLFF. The entire variable domain, with the rest obtained from reference TRBV7-9 and TRBJ2-1, is as follows: DTGVSQNPRHKITKRGQNVTFRCDPISEHNRLYWYRQTLGQGPEFLTYFQNEAQLEKSRLLSDRFSAERPKGSFSTLEIQRTEQGDSAMYLCASSLSAGGKGLFFGPGTRLTVL.

The V gene is TRBV5-4, the J gene TRBJ2-1; D may be TRBD1 or TRBD2 (6 bases each). The V gene's germline CDR1 is SGHNT and CDR2 YYREEE (reference sequence). Deletions cut 4 bases from V and 5 bases from J, with 16 bases between. The CDR3 length is 15 residues. In DNA form, the CDR3 reads TGTGCCAGCAGCCCGGGGGCGGGCCAACACAATGAGCAGTTCTTC. Translation: CASSPGAGQHNEQFF.

A remark on this clone: The junction does not match germline at one end; this may be a read error. This chain uses TRBV7-7 with TRBJ2-5; 7 bases fit TRBD1. CDR1 SSHAT and CDR2 FNYEAQ come from the germline V gene (reference sequence). The CDR3 loop spans 15 amino acids. In DNA form, the CDR3 reads TGTGCTAGCAGCTCAGACAGGGACCTCGTGGAGACCCAGTACTTC. Translation gives CASSSDRDLVETQYF.

J is TRBJ2-7 and V is TRBV10-1; 8 bases map to TRBD1. This CDR3 contains 14 residues. Unmatched junction bases numbered 5, after V lost 4 bases and J lost 3 bases. Germline CDR1 and CDR2: WNHNN and SYGVQD (reference sequence). The CDR3 spells CASSATGANYEQYF. CDR3 sequence (DNA): TGCGCCAGCAGTGCGACAGGGGCGAACTACGAGCAGTACTTC.

This chain joins TRBV7-2 and TRBJ1-3, with D possibly being TRBD1 (5 bases). CDR1 is SGHTA and CDR2 is FQGNSA in the germline V gene. Deletions cut 5 bases from V and 4 bases from J, with 15 bases between. There are 15 residues in the CDR3. In DNA, the CDR3 is TGTGCCAGCAGCCTAAGGGCAGGGCCGGGAAACACCATATATTTT. Translating it yields CASSLRAGPGNTIYF.

V and J are TRBV5-1 and TRBJ1-1; a possible D gene is TRBD1 (5 bases). With 4 bases removed from V and 3 bases from J, the gap between germline ends came to 16 bases. CDR1 is SGHRS and CDR2 is YFSETQ in the germline V gene. CDR3 length: 15 amino acids. CDR3 DNA sequence: TGCGCCAGCAGCGCCCGGGTGGGGCGGGACACTGAAGCTTTCTTT. This encodes CASSARVGRDTEAFF.

About this clone itself: The junction departs from the called germline gene at one end, perhaps through a read error. The CDR3 DNA reads TGTGCCAGCACCCGGTCAGCAGGGAACTCTGAAGCTTTCTTT. As protein: CASTRSAGNSEAFF. The chain recombines TRBV5-5 with TRBJ1-1, with D possibly TRBD1 on 5 matching bases. Germline assignment: CDR1 SGHKS and CDR2 YYEKEE (reference sequence). The CDR3 extends over 14 amino acids. The variable domain in full, completed from reference TRBV5-5 and TRBJ1-1, reads DAGVTQSPTHLIKTRGQQVTLRCSPISGHKSVSWYQQVLGQGPQFIFQYYEKEERGRGNFPDRFSARQFPNYSSELNVNALLLGDSALYLCASTRSAGNSEAFFGQGTRLTVV.

The V call is TRBV28, the J call TRBJ2-1, with 7 bases that match TRBD1. From germline, CDR1 is MDHEN and CDR2 SYDVKM. The CDR3 runs to 14 residues. V lost 5 bases and J lost 6; bases outside the gene matches: 7. CDR3 sequence: CASSQRGQLNEQFF. The CDR3 DNA follows: TGTGCCAGCAGTCAAAGGGGACAGCTCAATGAGCAGTTCTTC.

The genes are TRBV7-9 and TRBJ2-1; 15 bases agree with TRBD2. V was pared by 4 bases and J by 6 bases, with 7 bases of the junction left unmatched. Germline CDR1 is SEHNR and CDR2 is FQNEAQ (reference sequence). The CDR3 contains 17 residues. DNA of the CDR3: TGTGCCAGCAGCTCTTGGACTAGCGGGAGGGCCGGCAATGAGCAGTTCTTC. Its translation is CASSSWTSGRAGNEQFF. Variable domain in full (rest from reference TRBV7-9 and TRBJ2-1): DTGVSQNPRHKITKRGQNVTFRCDPISEHNRLYWYRQTLGQGPEFLTYFQNEAQLEKSRLLSDRFSAERPKGSFSTLEIQRTEQGDSAMYLCASSSWTSGRAGNEQFFGPGTRLTVL.

V usage is TRBV7-9 and J usage is TRBJ2-1, with D perhaps TRBD2 (6 bases). Germline loops: CDR1 SEHNR, CDR2 FQNEAQ (reference sequence). This CDR3 comprises 16 residues. V lost 0 bases and J 0 bases, leaving 9 bases between the germline ends. The CDR3 is CASSLARLDSYNEQFF. The CDR3 nucleotides are TGTGCCAGCAGCTTAGCTAGACTAGACTCCTACAATGAGCAGTTCTTC. The variable domain in full, with the rest retrieved from reference TRBV7-9 and TRBJ2-1, is DTGVSQNPRHKITKRGQNVTFRCDPISEHNRLYWYRQTLGQGPEFLTYFQNEAQLEKSRLLSDRFSAERPKGSFSTLEIQRTEQGDSAMYLCASSLARLDSYNEQFFGPGTRLTVL.

The gene calls are TRBV29-1 and TRBJ2-7, with TRBD2 as a possible D gene (7 bases). The CDR3 covers 16 residues. Germline lookup yields CDR1 SQVTM and CDR2 ANQGSEA. V lost 6 bases, J lost 3 bases, and 24 bases lay in between. As DNA, the CDR3 is TGCAGCGTGGAGCCGTGGGGGGCGGGAGATCGCTACGAGCAGTACTTC. It is translated as CSVEPWGAGDRYEQYF.

The rearrangement links TRBV19 to TRBJ2-1; no definite D call. Germline V gene data show CDR1 as LNHDA and CDR2 as SQIVND (reference sequence). This CDR3 spans 15 amino acids. V was pared by 4 bases and J by 6 bases, with 16 bases between. The DNA of the CDR3 is TGTGCCAGTAGTACAGCCGATAGTGTGGCCAATGAGCAGTTCTTC. This codes for CASSTADSVANEQFF.

Regarding this clone: The sample has other DNA sequences that encode this CDR3 too. This chain connects TRBV27 to TRBJ2-2, with no clear D. Between the trimmed V and J ends, which lost 3 bases and 6 bases, there was a span of 5 bases. Germline lookup yields CDR1 MNHEY and CDR2 SMNVEV (reference sequence). The CDR3 has 12 residues. The CDR3 spells CASSFLAGELFF. The CDR3 DNA reads as TGTGCCAGCAGTTTTCTCGCCGGGGAGCTGTTTTTT.

The V call is TRBV5-6, the J call TRBJ2-3; 9 bases line up with TRBD1. This CDR3 comprises 15 residues. Germline V lookup: CDR1 SGHDT, CDR2 YYEEEE. Trimming cost V 3 bases and J 2 bases; bases outside gene matches: 4. CDR3 region: CASSSGTGPTDTQYF. Written as DNA, the CDR3 is TGTGCCAGCAGCTCCGGGACAGGGCCCACAGATACGCAGTATTTT.

The chain has TRBV4-3 and TRBJ2-3; TRBD2 matches 7 bases. V lost 0 bases to trimming and J lost 1 base; unmatched junction nucleotides: 7. Germline assignment: CDR1 LGHNA and CDR2 YSLEER. The CDR3 contains 17 residues. CDR3 coding DNA: TGCGCCAGCAGCCAAGATAGGGACGCGGGGGGCACAGATACGCAGTATTTT. Protein product: CASSQDRDAGGTDTQYF.

The rearrangement joins TRBV2 to TRBJ1-4, with D perhaps TRBD1 (5 bases). This CDR3 spans 14 amino acids. V dropped 4 bases and J dropped 3 bases, with 9 bases sitting between them. The germline gives CDR1 SNHLY, CDR2 FYNNEI. In DNA, the CDR3 is TGTGCCAGCAGTGGGACAATCCCTAATGAAAAACTGTTTTTT. Translating gives CASSGTIPNEKLFF. The entire variable domain, with the rest obtained from reference TRBV2 and TRBJ1-4, is as follows: EPEVTQTPSHQVTQMGQEVILRCVPISNHLYFYWYRQILGQKVEFLVSFYNNEISEKSEIFDDQFSVERPDGSNFTLKIRSTKLEDSAMYFCASSGTIPNEKLFFGSGTQLSVL.

This sequence joins TRBV27 and TRBJ2-1, with 10 bases matching TRBD2. The CDR3 extends over 16 amino acids. J lost 5 bases, V lost 5 bases, and 9 bases had no gene match. From germline, CDR1 is MNHEY and CDR2 SMNVEV (reference sequence). The CDR3 nucleotides read TGTGCCAGCAGTCCGCAAAGCGGGAGGGTTAACAATGAGCAGTTCTTC. Residues: CASSPQSGRVNNEQFF.